This TCR beta chain was observed in a study of T cells in Graves' hyperthyroidism and ophthalmopathy. RNA transcripts gave rise to amplified TCR beta CDR3 regions. HTBI primers drove first-round RT-PCR of the TCR CDR3. TCRdb recomputed calls from the multiplex PCR reads with MiXCR, one row per CDR3 protein. The repertoire holds around 240,000 distinct CDR3 sequences, about 14% seen once, with roughly 13% in the top ten. The hyperthyroidism patients had all been newly diagnosed, and their disease duration was under 2 months. Their ages ranged from 18 to 65 years. The study left out patients who had uncontrolled infection, other autoimmune disease, pregnancy or lactation. On the basis of clinical symptoms, serum thyroxine and TRAb, thyroid ultrasound and orbital computed tomography, diagnoses were made. The V and J ends lost 6 bases and 0 bases respectively, with 18 bases between them. The CDR3 runs to 17 residues.

General study results and limits: Ophthalmopathy and stable hyperthyroidism were separated by a 13 V-J model.

Details on this clonotype: Its cognate antigen is unknown.

The chain combines TRBV12-3 or TRBV12-4 with TRBJ2-4; D is possibly TRBD2 (6 bases). The material sequenced was blood. The clonotype originates from a woman aged 40 to 50 with Graves' hyperthyroidism that later progressed to Graves' ophthalmopathy. CDR3 DNA sequence: TGTGCCAGCAGCCATCCCGGGACTCACCTAGCCAAAAACATTCAGTACTTC. Amino acid sequence: CASSHPGTHLAKNIQYF.